The 10 T cell receptor beta chains given below trace back to one sample, sequenced in a study of blood T cell repertoires in COVID-19. Method: immunoSEQ multiplex PCR; TCRdb's copy keeps in-frame clones and lacks some. This table holds around 250,000 clones, 65% to 85% found once. The sample consisted of peripheral blood. Every receptor here comes from a man older than 75 with acute or convalescent COVID-19.

The genes are TRBV20-1 and TRBJ1-6; D is perhaps TRBD1 (6 bases). Germline CDR1 DFQATT, CDR2 SNEGSKA (reference sequence). V gave up 3 bases and J gave up 7 bases, with 13 bases separating them. The CDR3 covers 14 residues. The CDR3 DNA sequence: TGCAGTGCTAGTCAGGCAGGGGAAAATTCACCCCTCCACTTT. It yields the protein CSASQAGENSPLHF.

V gene TRBV3-1 (or the pseudogene TRBV3-2) combines with J gene TRBJ2-3, with 9 bases lining up with TRBD1. With 4 bases clipped from V and 5 bases from J, the junction kept 13 bases outside the gene matches. Germline V CDR1 and CDR2: LGHDT, YNNKEL (reference sequence). The CDR3 has 17 amino acids. This CDR3 is CASSLQVVGQGGDTQYF. The CDR3 nucleotides read TGTGCCAGCAGCCTACAAGTTGTGGGACAGGGTGGAGATACGCAGTATTTT.

The rearrangement uses TRBV30 and TRBJ2-1, with a possible D match to TRBD2 (5 bases). From germline, CDR1 is GTSNPN and CDR2 SVGIG (reference sequence). The germline V and J ends were trimmed by 7 bases and 0 bases, with 13 bases remaining between them. The CDR3 contains 14 residues. CDR3 nucleotides: TGTGCCTACCAGCGGTTTAGCTCCTACAATGAGCAGTTCTTC. This sequence encodes CAYQRFSSYNEQFF.

This clone has only a few counts. V gene TRBV18 combines with J gene TRBJ2-7; the match to TRBD1 covers 8 bases. The germline gives CDR1 KGHSH, CDR2 LQKENI. V shed 5 bases and J 3 bases; nucleotides not matched to a gene: 6. This CDR3 has 14 residues. The CDR3 DNA is TGTGCCAGCTCAACCGGACAGGGCTACTACGAGCAGTACTTC. The encoded protein is CASSTGQGYYEQYF.

V is TRBV19 and J is TRBJ2-3; the D gene is possibly TRBD2 (6 bases). Germline values: CDR1 LNHDA, CDR2 SQIVND (reference sequence). V lost 3 bases and J lost 6, with 16 bases in between. This CDR3 has 15 residues. The CDR3 sequence: CASSMDYPRMDTQYF. In DNA form, the CDR3 reads TGTGCCAGTAGTATGGACTACCCGAGAATGGATACGCAGTATTTT. Together with reference TRBV19 and TRBJ2-3, the CDR3 gives the full variable domain: DGGITQSPKYLFRKEGQNVTLSCEQNLNHDAMYWYRQDPGQGLRLIYYSQIVNDFQKGDIAEGYSVSREKKESFPLTVTSAQKNPTAFYLCASSMDYPRMDTQYFGPGTRLTVL.

CDR3: CASSTSSYNEQFF. CDR3 nucleotides: TGTGCCAGCAGTACCAGCTCCTACAATGAGCAGTTCTTC. V gene TRBV2 combines with J gene TRBJ2-1; the D is unclear. CDR3 size: 13 residues. Germline V gene data show CDR1 as SNHLY and CDR2 as FYNNEI. Trimming stripped 5 bases from V and 0 bases from J, with 5 bases between.

The rearrangement links TRBV5-4 to TRBJ2-2; D is uncertain. CDR1 SGHNT and CDR2 YYREEE come from the germline V gene (reference sequence). The V gene lost 0 bases and the J gene lost 2 bases, with 8 bases spanning the gap. CDR3 length equals 15 residues. The CDR3 coding sequence is TGTGCCAGCAGCTTGGGACTGGATAACACCGGGGAGCTGTTTTTT. It specifies CASSLGLDNTGELFF.

The chain links TRBV2 to TRBJ2-6, with TRBD1 matching over 7 bases. The germline gives CDR1 SNHLY, CDR2 FYNNEI. The length of the CDR3 is 16 residues. J gave up 0 bases and V 9 bases, and 8 bases lay outside the gene matches. The CDR3 DNA reads as TGTGCCAGGGCAGGACAGGACCCCTCTGGGGCCAACGTCCTGACTTTC. Translated: CARAGQDPSGANVLTF.

This clone showed up just once. The rearrangement joins TRBV18 to TRBJ2-1; perhaps TRBD1 as D (6 bases). The CDR3 has 13 amino acids. V was trimmed by 2 bases and J by 14 bases, leaving 16 bases between them. Germline V CDR1 and CDR2: KGHSH, LQKENI. This chain's CDR3 is CASSPGGEGVKFF. The DNA for the CDR3 is TGTGCCAGCTCACCAGGGGGCGAAGGGGTTAAGTTCTTC.

The chain employs TRBV5-4 and TRBJ2-2; 8 bases are a match to TRBD2. V lost 7 bases and J lost 7; bases outside the gene matches: 12. The CDR3 length is 15 residues. Germline loops: CDR1 SGHNT, CDR2 YYREEE (reference sequence). CDR3 in DNA: TGTGCCAGCCAGAACCGGGAGGGCCAAGGCGGGGAGCTGTTTTTT. Translating gives CASQNREGQGGELFF.